Following are 30 T cell receptor beta chains from one sample sequenced in a study of early T cells in non-severe SARS-CoV-2 infection. Each CDR3 protein is one row after TCRdb ran MiXCR on the 5' RACE reads. The sample has some 39,000 distinct CDR3 sequences, 4% to 4.5% seen once. Sequencing was done on a sample of whole blood. The origin of the receptors is an adult who was a healthcare worker with PCR-confirmed SARS-CoV-2 infection or an uninfected control (not recorded which).

This clonotype was detected a few times. The chain links TRBV29-1 to TRBJ2-1; D gene uncertain. The CDR3 contains 13 residues. Germline assignment: CDR1 SQVTM and CDR2 ANQGSEA. V dropped 2 bases and J dropped 3 bases, with 8 bases sitting between them. The CDR3, as DNA: TGCAGCGTTGAACAGGCAGTCTACAATGAGCAGTTCTTC. Encoded protein: CSVEQAVYNEQFF.

This clonotype came up many times. The chain carries TRBV10-3 and TRBJ1-2, with no clear D. The CDR3 contains 12 residues. V was clipped by 4 bases and J by 6 bases, with 9 bases between them. Per the germline V gene, CDR1 is ENHRY and CDR2 is SYGVKD. Here the CDR3 DNA reads TGTGCCATCAGTGTCCTCAATCATGGCTACACCTTC. Residues: CAISVLNHGYTF.

This clonotype was observed many times. This sequence joins TRBV11-2 and TRBJ2-5, with unresolved D. The CDR3 sequence is 17 residues long. CDR1 SGHAT and CDR2 FQNNGV come from the germline V gene. V gave up 4 bases and J gave up 3 bases, with 21 bases separating them. The CDR3 loop is CASSSSKVLRRKETQYF. The CDR3 region has the DNA TGTGCCAGCAGCTCATCCAAGGTGTTACGACGAAAAGAGACCCAGTACTTC.

This clonotype was recorded many times. The chain links TRBV18 to TRBJ2-5, with 7 positions matching TRBD1. This CDR3 region has 17 residues. CDR1 and CDR2 from the germline V gene are KGHSH and LQKENI. V gave up 6 bases and J gave up 4 bases; unmatched junction bases: 17. In DNA, the CDR3 is TGTGCCAGCTCCCGCTCACACAGGGGTACGGATGCAGAGACCCAGTACTTC. Protein product: CASSRSHRGTDAETQYF.

This clonotype was recorded at least ten times. V is TRBV10-3 and J is TRBJ2-3; a possible D gene is TRBD2 (5 bases). The CDR3 consists of 13 residues. V lost 3 bases, J lost 11 bases, and 15 bases lay in between. Germline CDR1 ENHRY, CDR2 SYGVKD. The CDR3 is CAISDVGSREQYF. The CDR3 nucleotides are TGTGCCATCAGTGATGTAGGGTCCCGGGAGCAGTATTTT.

This clonotype was counted many times. This chain links TRBV29-1 with TRBJ2-7; the D call may be TRBD1 or TRBD2 (5 bases each). The length of the CDR3 is 12 residues. V was pared by 8 bases and J by 3 bases, with 14 bases between. Germline V lookup: CDR1 SQVTM, CDR2 ANQGSEA. CDR3 nucleotide sequence: TGCAGCTTCCGCTCAGGGAGCTACGAGCAGTACTTC. Encoded protein: CSFRSGSYEQYF.

This clonotype appeared many times. This sequence joins TRBV10-3 and TRBJ2-1; D call uncertain. V shed 9 bases and J shed 0 bases, with 6 bases lying between them. The germline V gene encodes CDR1 ENHRY and CDR2 SYGVKD. The CDR3 sequence is 12 residues long. CDR3 nucleotide sequence: TGTGCCATAGCGAGCTCCTACAATGAGCAGTTCTTC. Protein product: CAIASSYNEQFF.

At least ten counts were recorded for this clonotype. The chain links TRBV5-1 to TRBJ2-1; 7 positions agree with TRBD1. The CDR3 spans 15 residues. Trimming removed 4 bases from V and 4 bases from J; junction bases left unmatched: 8. Per the germline V gene, CDR1 is SGHRS and CDR2 is YFSETQ. The CDR3 reads CASSTRDRSYNEQFF. The CDR3 DNA reads as TGCGCCAGCAGCACCCGGGACAGATCATACAATGAGCAGTTCTTC.

V and J are TRBV28 and TRBJ2-1, with D unclear. This CDR3 is built from 13 residues. V lost 2 bases to trimming and J lost 6 bases, with 8 bases between them. Germline CDR1 is MDHEN and CDR2 is SYDVKM. DNA of the CDR3: TGTGCCAGCAGTTTACTCGAAGGCAATGAGCAGTTCTTC. Encoded protein: CASSLLEGNEQFF.

Many counts were recorded for this clonotype. The J gene is TRBJ1-5, the V gene TRBV15; D might be TRBD1 (5 bases). The germline V gene has CDR1 LNHNV and CDR2 YYDKDF (reference sequence). Between the trimmed V and J ends, which lost 5 bases and 5 bases, there was a span of 10 bases. The CDR3 has 13 amino acids. The CDR3 reads CATSADSHQPQHF. As DNA, the CDR3 is TGTGCCACCAGCGCTGACAGCCATCAGCCCCAGCATTTT.

This clonotype occurred many times. This chain joins TRBV14 and TRBJ1-4; D call uncertain. Germline V gene sequence: CDR1 SGHDN, CDR2 FVKESK. Trimming shortened V by 1 base and J by 3 bases, and 15 bases separated the two germline ends. CDR3 size: 17 residues. For the CDR3, the DNA is TGTGCCAGCAGCCAAGGCTTAATGGCCGGTCCTAATGAAAAACTGTTTTTT. Translated, it gives CASSQGLMAGPNEKLFF.

At least ten counts were recorded for this clonotype. The chain is built from TRBV12-3 or TRBV12-4 and TRBJ2-3; 10 nucleotides agree with TRBD2. V shed 7 bases and J 1 base; nucleotides not matched to a gene: 14. The CDR3 runs 18 residues. CDR3 amino acids: CASTLVAGGPLGTDTQYF. In nucleotides, the CDR3 is TGTGCCAGCACCCTAGTAGCGGGGGGACCCCTGGGCACAGATACGCAGTATTTT.

This clonotype appeared many times. The rearrangement uses TRBV12-3 or TRBV12-4 and TRBJ2-7; D gene ambiguous. V dropped 5 bases and J dropped 7 bases, with 9 bases sitting between them. The CDR3 has 11 amino acids. In DNA, the CDR3 is TGTGCCAGCAGTCTCATGACGGAGCAGTACTTC. Translating it yields CASSLMTEQYF.

This clonotype has ten or more counts. The J gene is TRBJ1-1, the V gene TRBV20-1; 8 positions match TRBD1. The CDR3 is 16 residues long. The trim removed 0 bases at V and 4 bases at J, leaving 10 bases unmatched. Germline CDR1 is DFQATT and CDR2 is SNEGSKA (reference sequence). CDR3 DNA sequence: TGCAGTGCTAGAGATATACAGGGGGTAGGAGGCACTGAAGCTTTCTTT. This encodes CSARDIQGVGGTEAFF.

V and J are TRBV5-5 and TRBJ1-2; 8 bases align to TRBD1. Germline V gives CDR1 SGHKS, CDR2 YYEKEE (reference sequence). Trimming cost V 0 bases and J 4 bases; bases outside gene matches: 8. The length of the CDR3 is 16 residues. This CDR3 is CASSLGTGINLYGYTF. CDR3 nucleotide sequence: TGTGCCAGCAGCTTGGGGACAGGGATTAATCTCTATGGCTACACCTTC.

This clonotype came up many times. The chain combines TRBV6-1 with TRBJ2-7; TRBD1 matches at 9 bases. The CDR3 is made up of 15 amino acids. J was trimmed by 5 bases and V by 6 bases; bases with no gene match: 11. Germline values: CDR1 MNHNS, CDR2 SASEGT. In DNA form, the CDR3 reads TGTGCCAGCAGCGAGTGGGACAGGGACGACGACGAGCAGTACTTC. It specifies CASSEWDRDDDEQYF.

In this sample, this clonotype turned up many times. The rearrangement joins TRBV11-3 to TRBJ2-2, with 7 bases lining up with TRBD2. V shed 0 bases, J shed 3 bases, and the junction held 1 base outside the gene matches. This CDR3 region has 15 residues. CDR1 is SGHNT, CDR2 YENEEA, per germline. The CDR3 bases are TGTGCCAGCAGCTTAGACGGGGGGTACACCGGGGAGCTGTTTTTT. It yields the protein CASSLDGGYTGELFF.

This clonotype was counted many times. The chain employs TRBV6-5 and TRBJ2-7; D is ambiguous. The CDR3 runs 13 residues. With 6 bases removed from V and 7 bases from J, the gap between germline ends came to 16 bases. CDR1 MNHEY and CDR2 SVGAGI come from the germline V gene. CDR3 nucleotide sequence: TGTGCCAGCAGAGCCACCAGAGTTGAAGAGCAGTACTTC. Its protein product is CASRATRVEEQYF.

Note on this clonotype: With a much larger clone just one base away, this may be a read error. This chain uses TRBV2 with TRBJ2-3, with TRBD1 matching over 8 bases. The CDR3 has 14 amino acids. Germline CDR1 is SNHLY and CDR2 is FYNNEI. As DNA, the CDR3 is TGTGCCAGCAGCGGACAGGGCCTCACAGATACGCAGTGTTTT. Residues: CASSGQGLTDTQCF.

This clonotype was observed many times. The chain joins TRBV5-4 to TRBJ1-2; 8 bases fit TRBD1. The germline V gene has CDR1 SGHNT and CDR2 YYREEE (reference sequence). There are 15 residues in the CDR3. V lost 0 bases and J lost 2; bases outside the gene matches: 3. CDR3 region: CASSLGWDRNYGYTF. CDR3 nucleotides: TGTGCCAGCAGCTTGGGGTGGGACAGGAACTATGGCTACACCTTC.

In this sample, this clonotype turned up many times. In DNA, the CDR3 is TGTGCCAGCAGCTTAGTTGATAACACTGAAGCTTTCTTT. Its translation is CASSLVDNTEAFF. The chain couples TRBV7-3 to TRBJ1-1; D is uncertain. The ends were cut back, 2 bases at V and 2 bases at J, with 6 bases in the middle. CDR1 and CDR2 (germline): SGHTA, FQGTGA. This CDR3 is built from 13 residues.

This clonotype was recorded at least ten times. The chain is built from TRBV30 and TRBJ2-3, with D perhaps matching TRBD2 (6 bases). The CDR3 contains 12 residues. CDR1 and CDR2 from the germline V gene are GTSNPN and SVGIG (reference sequence). CDR3 nucleotide sequence: TGTATGGGGCGGGGTTATACGGATACGCAGTATTTT. Its translation: CMGRGYTDTQYF.

In this sample, this clonotype turned up a few times. The V gene is TRBV5-4, the J gene TRBJ2-5; 8 bases fit TRBD2. Trimming removed 4 bases from V and 5 bases from J; junction bases left unmatched: 4. The CDR3 contains 13 residues. Germline loops: CDR1 SGHNT, CDR2 YYREEE (reference sequence). The DNA for the CDR3 is TGTGCCAGCAGCAGTTTAGCGGGGGAGACCCAGTACTTC. Amino acids: CASSSLAGETQYF.

This chain connects TRBV20-1 to TRBJ2-1; a possible D gene is TRBD2 (5 bases). Looked up from germline, CDR1 is DFQATT and CDR2 is SNEGSKA (reference sequence). The germline V and J ends were trimmed by 0 bases and 1 base, with 13 bases remaining between them. The CDR3 totals 16 residues. The CDR3 spells CSARDWRRGSYNEQFF. DNA for the CDR3: TGCAGTGCTAGAGATTGGCGTCGCGGGTCCTACAATGAGCAGTTCTTC.

This clonotype was counted many times. The gene calls are TRBV24-1 and TRBJ2-1; TRBD1 agrees at 7 bases. CDR1 KGHDR and CDR2 SFDVKD come from the germline V gene. There are 16 residues in the CDR3. The junction had 5 bases not matched to a gene; V was cut back by 3 bases and J by 1 base. The CDR3 region has the DNA TGTGCCACCAGTGATCAAGGACAGGCATCCTACAATGAGCAGTTCTTC. It is translated as CATSDQGQASYNEQFF.

This sequence joins TRBV5-1 and TRBJ2-1; possible D gene TRBD1, 5 bases. The germline gives CDR1 SGHRS, CDR2 YFSETQ. V was cut by 1 base and J by 7 bases, with 15 bases left in between. The CDR3 covers 15 residues. CDR3 in amino acids: CASSLWGRYGNEQFF. The CDR3 bases are TGCGCCAGCAGCTTGTGGGGCAGATATGGGAATGAGCAGTTCTTC.

This clonotype was observed many times. The chain has TRBV9 and TRBJ2-7, with 8 bases identical to TRBD1. The CDR3 consists of 14 residues. Germline lookup yields CDR1 SGDLS and CDR2 YYNGEE. After removal of 0 bases from V and 6 bases from J, the junction contained 5 bases not matched to a gene. The CDR3 DNA reads TGTGCCAGCAGCGTAGGGACAGGGTATAGCGAGCAGTACTTC. Translation gives CASSVGTGYSEQYF.

J is TRBJ2-4 and V is TRBV4-2; tentatively, D is TRBD1 or TRBD2 (7 bases each). The germline V and J ends were trimmed by 4 bases and 10 bases, with 23 bases remaining between them. The germline gives CDR1 LGHNA, CDR2 YNFKEQ. The CDR3 covers 16 residues. The CDR3 spells CASSPPEGGGFGIQYF. The CDR3 nucleotides read TGTGCCAGCAGCCCCCCCGAGGGAGGGGGCTTTGGTATTCAGTACTTC.

This clonotype is a singleton in its sample. The J gene is TRBJ2-3, the V gene TRBV7-8; D is undetermined. The V gene's germline CDR1 is SGHVS and CDR2 FQNEAQ. V dropped 5 bases and J dropped 4 bases, with 16 bases sitting between them. The CDR3 runs to 15 residues. CDR3 in DNA: TGTGCCAGCAGCCTCCGGTCCGTTGGCCCAGATACGCAGTATTTT. Translation: CASSLRSVGPDTQYF.

This clonotype has a count of ten or more. The V and J genes are TRBV7-9 and TRBJ2-7, with 8 bases that match TRBD1. Looked up from germline, CDR1 is SEHNR and CDR2 is FQNEAQ (reference sequence). CDR3 length: 15 residues. The V and J ends lost 6 bases and 5 bases, in that order; junction bases with no gene match: 12. Written as DNA, the CDR3 is TGTGCCAGCAGTCCTAAGGTCCGACAGGGGAACGAGCAGTACTTC. It codes for CASSPKVRQGNEQYF.